This T cell receptor (beta chain) was sequenced during a study of graft-versus-host responses after intestinal transplantation. Findings of the study overall: The authors found GvH clones in recipient marrow, some appearing first in ileum or blood. Declining HvG levels early post-transplant were linked to peak circulating GvH clone levels.

Profiling relied on immunoSEQ multiplex PCR, and the TCRdb table lists in-frame clones only, not all of them. The data contain about 15,000 clones, roughly 68% of them singletons. CDR3 size: 16 residues. In germline, CDR1 is SGDLS, CDR2 YYNGEE. V was clipped by 0 bases and J by 9 bases; unmatched bases: 8. Intraepithelial lymphocytes and lamina propria lymphocytes were released through processing of graft tissue. Turning to this clone: No antigen is known for it.

This clonotype was obtained from a human patient who received an intestinal transplant, so some T cells may come from the graft donor. Here the sequenced sample was ileum tissue, taken approximately 690 days after intestinal transplantation. The chain employs TRBV9 and TRBJ2-1; 11 nucleotides line up with TRBD2. Written as DNA, the CDR3 is TGTGCCAGCAGCGTAGATAGCGGGAGGGTGTCCGGTGAGCAGTTCTTC. It codes for CASSVDSGRVSGEQFF.